This section outlines one T cell receptor (beta chain) sequence together with its context. This receptor's antigen is unknown. No base-level quality is on record; no much larger clone is a single base apart. These data originate in a study of shared clonotypes between healthy human individuals (dated by TCRdb to the early 2020s). About the full investigation: The cohort included a few men and a couple of women between 18 and 49 years of age. For each donor, three plates each were used for CD4 naive and CD4 memory, two plates were used for CD8 naive, and one plate was used for CD8 memory. To increase sequencing depth and limit assay-specific biases, TCR repertoire library preparation and sequencing were carried out by different laboratories using diverse techniques. To estimate repertoire size and how much clonotype sharing occurs between individuals, the study deeply sequenced the blood TCR repertoires of several healthy adults. Per donor, leukapheresis produced somewhere between about 0.8 and 9 billion PBMCs. Summary of the overall study and its limitations: Even with the large sequencing depth, rarefaction of the sorted-subset datasets indicated that sequencing was incomplete. Sampling was limited to blood, and TCR repertoires in tissue likely differ from TCR repertoires in blood. Larger estimated clonotype richness was generally found for naive subsets than for memory subsets. Clonotypes shared by all four sorted-subset donors showed higher generation probabilities than non-shared clonotypes. When a few donors were compared, the shared fraction of clonotypes was around 4.6% for naive CD4, roughly 3.4% for naive CD8, 2% to 2.5% for memory CD4, and less than 0.5% for memory CD8. Based on pairwise subsampling, the degree of clonotype sharing among donors was expected to be affected by sequencing depth. The genetic and exposure-history diversity represented was limited by the small number of donors.

Trimming takes 3 bases off V and 6 bases off J; junction bases not matched to a gene: 10. The germline V gene gives CDR1 as MDHEN and CDR2 as SYDVKM. From the cysteine up to the phenylalanine, the CDR3 has a length of 16 residues. Only the CDR3 part of the read is kept: 48 bases, read in frame from the first base. CD8 naive samples were obtained by positive selection for CCR7 among CD45RO-negative cells, yielding a CD45RA+CCR7+ population from which TemRA cells were excluded. The donors were healthy, HIV-negative adults with no recently reported acute infections or vaccinations. All donors were Caucasian adults living in Nashville, Tennessee, USA. After blood collection by leukapheresis, PBMCs were isolated using Ficoll-Histopaque density gradient centrifugation and then cryopreserved in the vapor phase of liquid nitrogen. Analytical flow cytometry was used to check the purity and quantity of every magnetically sorted T cell population. From each sorted fraction, genomic DNA was isolated and quantified by UV absorbance on a Nanodrop 2000c.

Using the deep immunoSEQ assay, multiplex PCR amplified TCR CDR3 regions from genomic DNA. Extracted genomic DNA from each cell subset was spread evenly across all wells of several immunoSEQ 96-well plates, with each plate serving as a replicate. For sorted subsets, each replicate PCR was loaded with roughly 190 ng genomic DNA, equivalent to 25,000 to 35,000 T cell genomes. The purified libraries were quantified using a Qubit 3.0 fluorometer, sized with a Bioanalyzer 2100, and then quantified again using the KAPA Library Quantification kit. Every immunoSEQ 96-well plate was sequenced on a separate single-read 150-cycle Illumina NextSeq 550 flow cell. Processing in the source paper ran as follows. Because the immunoSEQ output held only junctional sequences and lacked quality scores, the filtering could not match the filtering applied to full-length reads. Sequences were annotated with PyIR, a Python wrapper for IgBLAST v1.9, using IMGT germline references to assign V/J genes and CDR3. Reads were filtered out if the reads had weak V/J assignments (E-value above 1e-6), no CDR3, stop codons, out-of-frame junctions, or ambiguous translated residues. V3J clonotypes were defined as sequences sharing an identical inferred V gene, J gene, and CDR3 amino acid sequence. Percentage overlap between repertoires was computed as shared unique clonotypes divided by the size of the smaller repertoire. RTK rarefaction, the Chao1 estimator, and Recon v2.1 estimates of unobserved clonotypes were used to assess repertoire richness. Generation probabilities for all TCRbeta clonotypes obtained by the gDNA method from a few donors were computed using OLGA. The immuneACCESS repertoire file appears here via TCRdb, limited to in-frame rearrangements. These files lack a portion of the clones; in checked studies, under half of the deficit traces to unresolved V genes, and the cause of the others is not known. The D gene and trimming were derived from the DNA, and the V and J assignments and clone size from that table. The sample contains about 2.1 million clones, 85% to 95% of them found a single time. The ten largest clones take up around 1.8% of the sample.

This TCR was sampled from a man aged 18 to 30 in good health. Some clones in this sample may be carry-over from other donors' samples. This chain is built from TRBV28 and TRBJ1-4, and TRBD1 aligns with 7 junction nucleotides. The source material was naive CD8+ T cells from PBMCs. The cell subset or site label, as the study defines it: CD45RA+CCR7+. The sequenced DNA is TGTGCCAGCAGTTTCGTCCGGTTTCAGGGGGATGAAAAACTGTTTTTT. Its protein reads: CASSFVRFQGDEKLFF. With the portions outside the CDR3 filled from the reference TRBV28 and TRBJ1-4 genes, the complete variable region becomes DVKVTQSSRYLVKRTGEKVFLECVQDMDHENMFWYRQDPGLGLRLIYFSYDVKMKEKGDIPEGYSVSREKKERFSLILESASTNQTSMYLCASSFVRFQGDEKLFFGSGTQLSVL.